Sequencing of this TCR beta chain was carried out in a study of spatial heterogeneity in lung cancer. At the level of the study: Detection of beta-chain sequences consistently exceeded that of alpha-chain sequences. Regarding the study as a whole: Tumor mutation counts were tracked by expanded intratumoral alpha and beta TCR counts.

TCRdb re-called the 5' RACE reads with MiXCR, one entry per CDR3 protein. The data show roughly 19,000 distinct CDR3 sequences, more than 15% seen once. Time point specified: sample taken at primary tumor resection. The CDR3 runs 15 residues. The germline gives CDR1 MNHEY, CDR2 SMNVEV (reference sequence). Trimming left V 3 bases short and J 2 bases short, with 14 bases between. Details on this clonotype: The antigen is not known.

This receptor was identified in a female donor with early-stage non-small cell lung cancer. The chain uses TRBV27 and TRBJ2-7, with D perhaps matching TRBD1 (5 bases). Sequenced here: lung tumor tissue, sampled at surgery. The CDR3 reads CASSFRSTATYEQYF. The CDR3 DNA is TGTGCCAGCAGTTTTAGATCGACAGCTACCTACGAGCAGTACTTC.